Here is one T cell receptor beta chain with its context. Antigen: not known. CDR3 size: 13 residues. Trimming cost V 1 base and J 8 bases, with 11 bases left between them. Germline CDR1 and CDR2: DFQATT and SNEGSKA (reference sequence). This entry is derived from a study of T cell repertoires in cytomegalovirus infection. Study observations and caveats: HLA-C-restricted CMV clonotypes gave the most frequent clonotype in two of eight donors. Carriers of CMV plus the relevant HLA were identified by cumulative public TCR beta family frequency.

TCRdb reanalysed the reads using MiXCR and keeps one entry per CDR3 protein. Of around 280,000 distinct CDR3 sequences listed, roughly 13% are singletons. The TCR was taken from a human donor in good health (CMV status not recorded). Some clones in this sample may be carry-over from other donors' samples. The gene calls are TRBV20-1 and TRBJ1-4; no definite D call. Material for sequencing was PBMCs. The DNA of the CDR3 is TGCAGTGCTAGAGCCCGGATCCAGGAAAAACTGTTTTTT. Amino acids: CSARARIQEKLFF.